What follows describes a single TCR beta chain. Its antigen is unidentified. This specimen belongs to a study of T cell responses to AZD1222 COVID-19 vaccine. Overall study: Doses given second, at about 4 or about 12 weeks, were pooled. Whole-study results and caveats: Nearly half of spike-specific TCRs reportedly go after variant regions that carry no mutations. Along spike, vaccine-associated CD4 TCRs were found throughout, with dominance at 160-218 and 743-854.

CDR1 and CDR2 from the germline V gene are MNHNS and SASEGT. V lost 3 bases and J lost 2, with 12 bases in between. This CDR3 contains 15 residues. Measured with immunoSEQ multiplex PCR; TCRdb has only the in-frame clones, and not every one. The sample lists 150,000 to 200,000 clones; approximately 94% were seen once. The sequence was collected from an adult in good health. The sample here was peripheral blood, taken on day 0 of AZD1222 vaccination. The chain is built from TRBV6-1 and TRBJ2-3; D is possibly TRBD2 (7 bases). The CDR3 coding sequence is TGTGCCAGCAGTGAGCGGGGGCCATCCACAGATACGCAGTATTTT. This sequence encodes CASSERGPSTDTQYF.